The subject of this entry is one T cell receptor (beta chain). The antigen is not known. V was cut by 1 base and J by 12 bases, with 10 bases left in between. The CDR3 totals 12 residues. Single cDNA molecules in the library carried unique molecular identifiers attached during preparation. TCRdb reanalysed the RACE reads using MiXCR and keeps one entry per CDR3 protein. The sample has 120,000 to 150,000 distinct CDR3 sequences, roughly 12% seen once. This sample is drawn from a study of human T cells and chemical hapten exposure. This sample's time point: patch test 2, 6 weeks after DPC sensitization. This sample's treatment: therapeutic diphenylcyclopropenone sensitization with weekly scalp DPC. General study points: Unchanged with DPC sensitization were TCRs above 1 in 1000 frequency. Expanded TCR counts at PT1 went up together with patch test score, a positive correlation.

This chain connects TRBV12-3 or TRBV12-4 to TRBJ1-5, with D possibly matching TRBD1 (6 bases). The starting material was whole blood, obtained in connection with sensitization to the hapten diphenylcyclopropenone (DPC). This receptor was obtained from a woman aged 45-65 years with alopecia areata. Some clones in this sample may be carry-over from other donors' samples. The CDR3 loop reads CASSLGTEGQHF. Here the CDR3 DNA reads TGTGCCAGCAGTTTAGGGACAGAGGGCCAGCATTTT.